A single sample gave rise to the 25 T cell receptor beta chains below, sequenced in a study of identical twins. TCRdb itself ran the 5' RACE reads through MiXCR, one entry per CDR3 protein. The sample comprises 460,000 or so distinct CDR3 sequences, approximately 15% of which are singletons, and more than 0.5% rests with the top ten. This sample also appeared in a second study, on yellow fever vaccine responses in identical twins.

Material for sequencing was CD4+ T cells sorted from blood. These receptors all come from a woman between 18 and 29 years old in good health.

The chain is built from TRBV27 and TRBJ2-3; perhaps TRBD2 as D (7 bases). Germline V CDR1 and CDR2: MNHEY, SMNVEV (reference sequence). The CDR3 is made up of 17 amino acids. V lost 2 bases to trimming and J lost 3 bases, with 18 bases between them. The CDR3 is CASSLLGAHGGTDTQYF. The CDR3 nucleotides are TGTGCCAGCAGTTTACTGGGGGCCCACGGGGGGACAGATACGCAGTATTTT.

The chain combines TRBV7-6 with TRBJ2-2; 14 bases match TRBD2. The CDR3 spans 15 residues. The V segment lost 5 bases and the J segment 4 bases; nucleotides outside the gene matches: 0. CDR1 and CDR2 (germline): SGHVS, FNYEAQ. CDR3 amino acids: CASSGLAGGTGELFF. The CDR3 nucleotides read TGTGCCAGCAGCGGACTAGCGGGAGGCACCGGGGAGCTGTTTTTT.

This clonotype was recorded a few times. The chain combines TRBV28 with TRBJ1-1, with 10 bases fitting TRBD1. The germline V gene has CDR1 MDHEN and CDR2 SYDVKM. CDR3 length: 15 amino acids. Unmatched junction bases numbered 7, after V lost 5 bases and J lost 4 bases. The CDR3 sequence is CASSNGQGVITEAFF. In DNA form, the CDR3 reads TGTGCCAGCAGTAACGGACAGGGGGTTATCACTGAAGCTTTCTTT.

J is TRBJ1-1 and V is TRBV29-1, with no clear D. The CDR3 is 12 residues long. In germline, CDR1 is SQVTM, CDR2 ANQGSEA. Between the trimmed V and J ends, which lost 8 bases and 5 bases, there was a span of 15 bases. Here the CDR3 DNA reads TGCAGCTCCAAAGGAGGGCCTACTGAAGCTTTCTTT. Translation: CSSKGGPTEAFF. Looking up the rest from reference TRBV29-1 and TRBJ1-1 gives the full variable domain: SAVISQKPSRDICQRGTSLTIQCQVDSQVTMMFWYRQQPGQSLTLIATANQGSEATYESGFVIDKFPISRPNLTFSTLTVSNMSPEDSSIYLCSSKGGPTEAFFGQGTRLTVV.

This clonotype was counted only a few times. In nucleotides, the CDR3 is TGTGCCAGCAGCCCAGACTTGGGGAACACCGGGGAGCTGTTTTTT. It encodes CASSPDLGNTGELFF. The chain has TRBV7-9 and TRBJ2-2; D is uncertain. The germline gives CDR1 SEHNR, CDR2 FQNEAQ (reference sequence). V lost 5 bases and J lost 1, with 11 bases in between. The CDR3 has 15 residues. The full variable domain, in which reference TRBV7-9 and TRBJ2-2 provide the parts outside the CDR3, is DTGVSQNPRHKITKRGQNVTFRCDPISEHNRLYWYRQTLGQGPEFLTYFQNEAQLEKSRLLSDRFSAERPKGSFSTLEIQRTEQGDSAMYLCASSPDLGNTGELFFGEGSRLTVL.

The gene calls are TRBV7-2 and TRBJ2-7, with a weak D call TRBD1 (6 bases). Per the germline V gene, CDR1 is SGHTA and CDR2 is FQGNSA. Trimming removed 1 base at V and 9 bases at J, with 19 bases between. The CDR3 consists of 15 residues. This CDR3 is CASSLESDQGKVQYF. Written as DNA, the CDR3 is TGTGCCAGCAGCTTAGAGTCGGACCAGGGGAAGGTGCAGTACTTC.

This clonotype has just a few counts. The chain couples TRBV7-2 to TRBJ2-5, with 8 bases aligning to TRBD2. The CDR3 covers 17 residues. With V trimmed by 1 base and J by 5 bases, 12 bases remained unmatched. Germline lookup yields CDR1 SGHTA and CDR2 FQGNSA. For the CDR3, the DNA is TGTGCCAGCAGCTTAGTGGGAGCGGGAGTTTCTGCGGAGACCCAGTACTTC. The encoded protein is CASSLVGAGVSAETQYF.

This clonotype was detected only a few times. The V call is TRBV7-8, the J call TRBJ2-1; D could derive from TRBD1 or TRBD2 (5 bases each). Germline values: CDR1 SGHVS, CDR2 FQNEAQ. This CDR3 region has 14 residues. V was clipped by 5 bases and J by 4 bases, with 12 bases between them. The CDR3 region is CASSPYGTYNEQFF. The CDR3 DNA follows: TGTGCCAGCAGCCCTTACGGGACGTACAATGAGCAGTTCTTC.

This clonotype showed up many times. The V call is TRBV5-1, the J call TRBJ1-1, with 7 bases aligning to TRBD1. The CDR3 loop spans 15 amino acids. After removal of 4 bases from V and 3 bases from J, the junction contained 9 bases not matched to a gene. Germline-derived CDR1 and CDR2 are SGHRS and YFSETQ. CDR3: CASSADRVGDTEAFF. The DNA for the CDR3 is TGCGCCAGCAGCGCTGACAGGGTGGGGGACACTGAAGCTTTCTTT.

The CDR3 region is CASRRDLLSSYEQYF. CDR3 coding DNA: TGCGCCAGCAGGAGGGACCTCCTGAGCTCCTACGAGCAGTACTTC. This sequence joins TRBV5-1 and TRBJ2-7; D is perhaps TRBD1 or TRBD2 (5 bases each). The CDR3 consists of 15 residues. Germline V lookup: CDR1 SGHRS, CDR2 YFSETQ. Trimming stripped 5 bases from V and 0 bases from J, with 15 bases between.

In this sample, this clonotype turned up a few times. The chain couples TRBV5-4 to TRBJ2-1; D possibly corresponds to TRBD2 (6 bases). This CDR3 contains 12 residues. Germline CDR1 is SGHNT and CDR2 is YYREEE (reference sequence). The V end lost 4 bases, the J end lost 7 bases, and 9 bases lay between the germline ends. CDR3 in amino acids: CASSISGNEQFF. The CDR3 DNA sequence: TGTGCCAGCAGCATTAGCGGAAATGAGCAGTTCTTC.

This rearrangement joins TRBV3-1 to TRBJ2-1; 9 bases are a match to TRBD1. The CDR3 length is 15 residues. V lost 4 bases, J lost 6 bases, and 7 bases stayed unmatched. Germline CDR1 reads LGHDT; CDR2 reads YNNKEL (reference sequence). The CDR3 nucleotides are TGTGCCAGCAGCCGGGGGGGGACAGGGTTCAATGAGCAGTTCTTC. It specifies CASSRGGTGFNEQFF.

This clonotype was counted a few times. CDR3 nucleotide sequence: TGTGCCATCAGTGAGTCGGCTCAGGGCGGCTACGAGCAGTACTTC. It translates to CAISESAQGGYEQYF. The chain carries TRBV10-3 and TRBJ2-7, with D perhaps TRBD1 (5 bases). Germline V CDR1 and CDR2: ENHRY, SYGVKD. V shed 0 bases and J shed 3 bases, with 12 bases lying between them. The CDR3 length is 15 residues.

This clonotype was recorded at least ten times. The gene calls are TRBV20-1 and TRBJ1-5; D remains unclear. The V gene's germline CDR1 is DFQATT and CDR2 SNEGSKA (reference sequence). V was shortened by 2 bases and J by 2 bases, with 4 bases between the two germline ends. The CDR3 is 12 residues long. In nucleotides, the CDR3 is TGCAGTGCTAGATGGGGCAATCAGCCCCAGCATTTT. Its translation: CSARWGNQPQHF.

J is TRBJ2-2 and V is TRBV4-3; the match to TRBD2 covers 7 bases. The CDR3 totals 18 residues. The V segment lost 3 bases and the J segment 4 bases; nucleotides outside the gene matches: 14. Germline V gives CDR1 LGHNA, CDR2 YSLEER. This CDR3 is CASSQASGGYRATGELFF. The DNA for the CDR3 is TGCGCCAGCAGCCAGGCCTCGGGGGGTTATCGTGCCACCGGGGAGCTGTTTTTT.

The V and J genes are TRBV10-3 and TRBJ2-7; 11 bases are shared with TRBD1. V dropped 3 bases and J dropped 3; count of bases not matched to a gene: 4. Germline-derived CDR1 and CDR2 are ENHRY and SYGVKD. The CDR3 extends over 15 amino acids. The CDR3 protein is CAISDPGTGGYEQYF. CDR3 DNA sequence: TGTGCCATCAGTGACCCGGGGACAGGGGGCTACGAGCAGTACTTC.

This clonotype was detected many times. This sequence joins TRBV4-2 and TRBJ2-7; D gene unclear. The CDR3 spans 15 residues. With 0 bases removed from V and 0 bases from J, the gap between germline ends came to 9 bases. Per germline, CDR1 LGHNA and CDR2 YNFKEQ. CDR3 in amino acids: CASSQDHGHSYEQYF. The CDR3 DNA reads TGTGCCAGCAGCCAAGATCATGGTCACTCCTACGAGCAGTACTTC.

The chain combines TRBV9 with TRBJ2-3, with 12 bases aligning to TRBD2. V shed 0 bases and J 5 bases; nucleotides not matched to a gene: 7. The germline CDR1 and CDR2 sequences are SGDLS and YYNGEE. This CDR3 has 17 amino acids. CDR3 loop: CASSVDPSGGAVDTQYF. DNA for the CDR3: TGTGCCAGCAGCGTAGACCCTAGCGGGGGGGCCGTAGATACGCAGTATTTT.

J is TRBJ2-2 and V is TRBV9; 7 bases line up with TRBD1. Germline lookup yields CDR1 SGDLS and CDR2 YYNGEE. The CDR3 has 16 residues. Losses at the gene ends were 3 bases for V and 3 bases for J; bases not matched to a gene: 8. Here the CDR3 DNA reads TGTGCCAGCAGCGACTACAGGGGTTACGACACCGGGGAGCTGTTTTTT. Translated, it gives CASSDYRGYDTGELFF.

There are many counts of this clonotype. Written as DNA, the CDR3 is TGTGCCAGCAGCTACAATAGCAATCAGCCCCAGCATTTT. Translation gives CASSYNSNQPQHF. V and J are TRBV7-2 and TRBJ1-5; no definite D call. CDR3 length equals 13 residues. CDR1 and CDR2 (germline): SGHTA, FQGNSA. Trimming stripped 4 bases from V and 0 bases from J, with 4 bases between.

The chain employs TRBV27 and TRBJ2-7; TRBD1 is a possible D gene (6 bases). The V gene's germline CDR1 is MNHEY and CDR2 SMNVEV (reference sequence). V lost 6 bases to trimming and J lost 4 bases, with 16 bases between them. The CDR3 totals 14 residues. CDR3 sequence reads: CASSLRGIDYEQYF. The CDR3 DNA sequence: TGTGCCAGCAGCCTCAGGGGAATAGATTACGAGCAGTACTTC.

Only a few counts were recorded for this clonotype. CDR3 sequence: CASKNSESSYEQYF. In DNA, the CDR3 is TGCGCCAGCAAGAACAGCGAGAGCTCCTACGAGCAGTACTTC. The rearrangement uses TRBV5-1 and TRBJ2-7; no reliable D call. The V gene's germline CDR1 is SGHRS and CDR2 YFSETQ. The germline V and J ends were trimmed by 6 bases and 0 bases, with 13 bases remaining between them. The CDR3 contains 14 residues.

This clonotype was seen once. The rearrangement joins TRBV25-1 to TRBJ2-1, with D possibly being TRBD2 (5 bases). Germline assignment: CDR1 MGHDK and CDR2 SYGVNS. The CDR3 contains 12 residues. The V and J ends lost 7 bases and 9 bases respectively, with 13 bases between them. CDR3 DNA: TGTGCCAGCACCGGGTTACTAGGTGAGCAGTTCTTC. Protein sequence: CASTGLLGEQFF.

The chain links TRBV20-1 to TRBJ2-1; 8 nucleotides agree with TRBD2. CDR1 is DFQATT and CDR2 is SNEGSKA in the germline V gene (reference sequence). Trimming cost V 6 bases and J 1 base; bases outside gene matches: 5. This CDR3 comprises 14 residues. CDR3 amino acids: CSAHVAGSYNEQFF. CDR3 DNA sequence: TGCAGTGCACACGTAGCGGGATCCTACAATGAGCAGTTCTTC.

This clonotype has a handful of counts. V gene TRBV12-3 or TRBV12-4 combines with J gene TRBJ1-3, with D uncertain. The CDR3 consists of 13 residues. With 4 bases removed from V and 0 bases from J, the gap between germline ends came to 4 bases. CDR3 nucleotides: TGTGCCAGCAGTTGGACCTCTGGAAACACCATATATTTT. Translated: CASSWTSGNTIYF.